This T cell receptor (beta chain) is from a study of T cell responses to AZD1222 COVID-19 vaccine. Study-level results: AZD1222 recipients seropositive at baseline numbered only 5 to 7.

With regard to this clone: The antigen is undetermined.

The CDR3 covers 12 residues. From germline, CDR1 is MNHEY and CDR2 SMNVEV (reference sequence). V lost 8 bases, J lost 4 bases, and 3 bases stayed unmatched. Sequencing used immunoSEQ multiplex PCR; TCRdb keeps in-frame clones, though not all of them. The sample lists about 150,000 clones; 75% to 95% were seen once. V and J are TRBV27 and TRBJ1-1; 8 bases fit TRBD1. This clonotype was obtained from an adult who received the AZD1222 COVID-19 vaccine. The sequenced sample was peripheral blood, obtained 28 days after the second AZD1222 dose. CDR3 sequence (DNA): TGTGCCAGCCAGGGGGCGGGCACTGAAGCTTTCTTT. It is translated as CASQGAGTEAFF.